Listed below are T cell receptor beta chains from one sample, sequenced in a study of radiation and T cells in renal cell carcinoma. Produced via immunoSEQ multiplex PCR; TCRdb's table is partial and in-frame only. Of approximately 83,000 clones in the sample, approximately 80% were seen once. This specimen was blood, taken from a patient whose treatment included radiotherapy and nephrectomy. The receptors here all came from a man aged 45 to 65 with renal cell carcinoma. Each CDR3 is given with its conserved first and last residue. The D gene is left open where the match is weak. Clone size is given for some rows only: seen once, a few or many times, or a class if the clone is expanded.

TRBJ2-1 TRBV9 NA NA CASSVAAGSSYNEQFF TGTGCCAGCAGCGTAGCTGCCGGGTCCTCCTACAATGAGCAGTTCTTC
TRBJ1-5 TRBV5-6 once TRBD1 CASSFYGTANQPQHF TGTGCCAGCAGCTTTTACGGGACAGCTAATCAGCCCCAGCATTTT
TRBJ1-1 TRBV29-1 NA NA CSVRENTEAFF TGCAGCGTACGGGAGAACACTGAAGCTTTCTTT
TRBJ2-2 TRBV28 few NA CASSLKVGVVNTGELFF TGTGCCAGCAGTTTAAAAGTGGGGGTAGTAAACACCGGGGAGCTGTTTTTT
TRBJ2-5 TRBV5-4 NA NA CASSPRTRSQETQYF TGTGCCAGCAGCCCCCGGACGCGGTCTCAAGAGACCCAGTACTTC
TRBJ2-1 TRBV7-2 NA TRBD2 CASSLSSGGAGEQFF TGTGCCAGCAGCTTATCCAGCGGGGGGGCTGGTGAGCAGTTCTTC
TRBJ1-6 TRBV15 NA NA CATSRDSWDTRLPLHF TGTGCCACCAGCAGAGATTCGTGGGACACCAGGTTACCCCTCCACTTT
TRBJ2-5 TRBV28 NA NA CASSNTVQETQYF TGTGCCAGCTCTAATACGGTTCAAGAGACCCAGTACTTC
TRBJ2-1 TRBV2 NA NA CASIFTGWGEQFF TGTGCCAGCATTTTTACAGGTTGGGGTGAGCAGTTCTTC
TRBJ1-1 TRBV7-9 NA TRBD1 CASSVQGAGTEAFF TGTGCCAGCAGCGTCCAGGGGGCTGGCACTGAAGCTTTCTTT
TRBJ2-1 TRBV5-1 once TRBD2 CASSPGTPGLAGFYNEQFF TGCGCCAGCAGCCCCGGGACACCGGGACTAGCGGGATTCTACAATGAGCAGTTCTTC
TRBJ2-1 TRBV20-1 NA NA CSGLINEQFF TGCAGTGGTTTGATCAATGAGCAGTTCTTC
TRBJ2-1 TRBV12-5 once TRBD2 CASAPGLASRGQFF TGTGCTAGTGCCCCGGGACTAGCAAGTCGGGGGCAGTTCTTC
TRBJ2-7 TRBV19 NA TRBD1 CATGPDRGSTYEQYF TGTGCCACAGGCCCGGACAGGGGGTCTACCTACGAGCAGTACTTC
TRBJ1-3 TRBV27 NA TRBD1 CATKQGAGNTIYF TGTGCCACCAAACAGGGGGCTGGAAACACCATATATTTT
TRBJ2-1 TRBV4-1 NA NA CASSPELRGATGGGEQFF TGCGCCAGCAGCCCGGAGTTGAGGGGGGCGACCGGGGGTGGTGAGCAGTTCTTC
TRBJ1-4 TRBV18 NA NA CASSPAPVSGHRVRNEKLFF TGTGCCAGCTCACCCGCCCCTGTAAGTGGACACCGAGTACGGAATGAAAAACTGTTTTTT
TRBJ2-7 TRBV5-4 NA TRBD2 CASSGWASGSYEQYF TGTGCCAGCAGCGGGTGGGCTAGCGGCTCCTACGAGCAGTACTTC
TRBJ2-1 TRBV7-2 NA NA CASSYNGGAFYEQFF TGTGCCAGCAGCTACAACGGGGGCGCTTTCTATGAGCAGTTCTTC
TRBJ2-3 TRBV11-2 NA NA CASSLVVQYF TGTGCCAGCAGCTTAGTTGTGCAGTATTTT
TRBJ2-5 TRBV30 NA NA CAWSVFGNSLGETQYF TGTGCCTGGAGTGTCTTCGGGAATTCCCTAGGGGAGACCCAGTACTTC
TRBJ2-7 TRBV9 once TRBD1 CASSPSVDRGPIYEQYF TGTGCCAGCAGCCCGAGTGTCGACAGGGGGCCCATTTACGAGCAGTACTTC
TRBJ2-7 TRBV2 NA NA CASQSGGGTYEQYF TGTGCCAGCCAAAGCGGAGGGGGAACCTACGAGCAGTACTTC
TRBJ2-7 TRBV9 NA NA CASSVAGLTSYEQYF TGTGCCAGCAGCGTAGCGGGACTCACATCCTACGAGCAGTACTTC
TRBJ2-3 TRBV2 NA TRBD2 CASKLAGSTDTQYF TGTGCCAGCAAACTAGCGGGTAGCACAGATACGCAGTATTTT
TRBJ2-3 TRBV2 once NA CASSEPPRANNTQYF TGTGCCAGCAGTGAACCCCCGAGGGCGAACAATACGCAGTATTTT
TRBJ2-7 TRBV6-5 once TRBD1 CASSYSGGSDYEQYF TGTGCCAGCAGTTACTCAGGGGGCTCGGATTACGAGCAGTACTTC
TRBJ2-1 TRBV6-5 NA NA CASSSIGTGVYNEQFF TGTGCCAGCAGTTCTATCGGGACGGGGGTCTACAATGAGCAGTTCTTC
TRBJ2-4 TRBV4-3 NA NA CASSQDTGPPKNIQYF TGCGCCAGCAGCCAAGATACGGGGCCCCCCAAAAACATTCAGTACTTC